These 13 T cell receptor beta chains were all obtained from the same sample, sequenced in a study of blood T cell repertoires in COVID-19 (dated by TCRdb to between 2020 and 2021). Receptor amplification or capture employed the immunoSEQ multiplex PCR assay. Drawn from immuneACCESS, this table holds only the in-frame rearrangements with V and J called that TCRdb kept. Clones are partly lost; checked studies trace under half to an unresolved V gene and leave the rest unexplained. Within this sample are about 300,000 clones, with around 90% of them counted one time only. The top ten clonotypes cover approximately 6% of the sample. Sequencing input: peripheral blood. These TCRs come from a woman in her forties or fifties with COVID-19, enrolled during active disease.

The rearrangement links TRBV2 to TRBJ2-1, with a tentative D call TRBD1 (6 bases). CDR1 is SNHLY, CDR2 FYNNEI, per germline. Trimming removed 4 bases at V and 7 bases at J, with 23 bases between. This CDR3 is built from 17 residues. The CDR3 sequence: CASSATWPSQRGNEQFF. The CDR3 DNA is TGTGCCAGCAGTGCCACTTGGCCTAGCCAAAGGGGGAATGAGCAGTTCTTC.

This clone has a single count. Here the CDR3 DNA reads TGTGCCAGCTCACCACCGGGTTCGAAGGGACAGTATGGCTACACCTTC. Translation gives CASSPPGSKGQYGYTF. This chain connects TRBV18 to TRBJ1-2; TRBD1 matches at 7 bases. Germline loops: CDR1 KGHSH, CDR2 LQKENI. The CDR3 contains 16 residues. The V segment lost 0 bases and the J segment 5 bases; nucleotides outside the gene matches: 9.

V usage is TRBV18 and J usage is TRBJ1-1; 9 bases agree with TRBD1. The V segment lost 3 bases and the J segment 4 bases; nucleotides outside the gene matches: 6. Germline CDR1 reads KGHSH; CDR2 reads LQKENI. This CDR3 spans 15 amino acids. CDR3 sequence (DNA): TGTGCCAGCTCACCCGGACAGGGGTGGGCCACTGAAGCTTTCTTT. Translating it yields CASSPGQGWATEAFF.

The CDR3 region is CASTMAPFYEQYF. The CDR3 bases are TGTGCCAGCACCATGGCTCCGTTCTACGAGCAGTACTTC. The chain has TRBV5-8 and TRBJ2-7; D gene ambiguous. V shed 6 bases and J shed 3 bases, with 13 bases lying between them. Per germline, CDR1 SGHTS and CDR2 YDEGEE. The CDR3 length is 13 residues.

The chain has TRBV15 and TRBJ2-3, with D maybe TRBD1 (5 bases). The CDR3 is 13 amino acids. V was pared by 0 bases and J by 5 bases, with 6 bases between. Germline assignment: CDR1 LNHNV and CDR2 YYDKDF (reference sequence). In nucleotides, the CDR3 is TGTGCCACCAGCAGAGAAGGACAAGATACGCAGTATTTT. Translated: CATSREGQDTQYF.

The chain has TRBV3-1 (or the pseudogene TRBV3-2) and TRBJ2-5; 10 positions match TRBD2. The V gene end was trimmed by 3 bases and the J gene end by 0 bases; junction bases not matched to a gene: 10. The CDR3 length is 18 residues. Germline V gene data show CDR1 as LGHDT and CDR2 as YNNKEL (reference sequence). The CDR3 region is CASSHRYSGRRYQETQYF. In nucleotides, the CDR3 is TGTGCCAGCAGCCACCGTTATAGCGGGAGGAGGTACCAAGAGACCCAGTACTTC.

This clone came up once. This chain connects TRBV2 to TRBJ1-5; D remains unclear. V was shortened by 0 bases and J by 1 base, with 7 bases between the two germline ends. The CDR3 runs 15 residues. CDR1 and CDR2 from the germline V gene are SNHLY and FYNNEI. The DNA for the CDR3 is TGTGCCAGCAGTGAAGCGCCTCTAAGCAATCAGCCCCAGCATTTT. It translates to CASSEAPLSNQPQHF.

V and J are TRBV5-4 and TRBJ2-7; 14 bases match TRBD2. CDR1 is SGHNT, CDR2 YYREEE, per germline (reference sequence). Losses at the gene ends were 4 bases for V and 7 bases for J; bases not matched to a gene: 7. The CDR3 loop spans 15 amino acids. CDR3 in amino acids: CASSPGLAGVGEQYF. The CDR3 DNA follows: TGTGCCAGCAGCCCGGGACTAGCGGGAGTCGGAGAGCAGTACTTC.

This clone was picked up one time. The chain uses TRBV27 and TRBJ1-5, with D unclear. V was trimmed by 6 bases and J by 6 bases, leaving 12 bases between them. The germline V gene encodes CDR1 MNHEY and CDR2 SMNVEV (reference sequence). The CDR3 contains 13 residues. Here the CDR3 reads CASRAAGGQPQHF. In DNA form, the CDR3 reads TGTGCCAGCAGGGCGGCGGGAGGTCAGCCCCAGCATTTT.

V usage is TRBV3-1 (or the pseudogene TRBV3-2) and J usage is TRBJ2-7, with D maybe TRBD1 (6 bases). Germline V gene data show CDR1 as LGHDT and CDR2 as YNNKEL (reference sequence). The CDR3 loop spans 15 amino acids. V was pared by 5 bases and J by 0 bases, with 14 bases between. The CDR3 sequence: CASSSREGVSYEQYF. CDR3 nucleotides: TGTGCCAGCAGCTCCCGCGAGGGGGTCTCCTACGAGCAGTACTTC.

The V gene is TRBV3-1 (or the pseudogene TRBV3-2), the J gene TRBJ1-2, with 7 bases aligning to TRBD1. CDR1 is LGHDT, CDR2 YNNKEL, per germline (reference sequence). The CDR3 covers 14 residues. J gave up 2 bases and V 4 bases, and 4 bases lay outside the gene matches. This CDR3 reads CASSPRQGNYGYTF. CDR3 bases: TGTGCCAGCAGCCCCAGACAGGGAAACTATGGCTACACCTTC.

V gene TRBV30 combines with J gene TRBJ2-7; no reliable D call. The V end was cut by 7 bases, the J end by 3 bases, with 10 bases between. This CDR3 contains 11 residues. The germline V gene encodes CDR1 GTSNPN and CDR2 SVGIG (reference sequence). This CDR3 reads CASRHRYEQYF. CDR3 in DNA: TGTGCCTCAAGACATCGCTACGAGCAGTACTTC.

This clone was seen just once. V usage is TRBV6-5 and J usage is TRBJ2-5; maybe TRBD1 (6 bases). V shed 4 bases and J shed 5 bases, with 17 bases lying between them. The CDR3 has 15 residues. Germline CDR1 MNHEY, CDR2 SVGAGI. The CDR3 region is CASSWSGVSFETQYF. DNA of the CDR3: TGTGCCAGCAGTTGGTCAGGGGTTTCTTTTGAGACCCAGTACTTC.